This is a list of T cell receptor beta chains from one sample in a study of shared clonotypes between healthy human individuals. Libraries were prepared by immunoSEQ multiplex PCR; TCRdb keeps only in-frame clonotypes and omits some of them. The sample contains around 650,000 clones, 90% to 97% of which appear only once. Sequences were obtained from naive CD8+ T cells sorted from blood. The receptors here all came from a woman aged 25-40 years in good health. The CDR3 runs from the conserved cysteine through the conserved F or W. Fields, in order: D gene, V gene, J gene, clone size, CDR3 length, CDR3 protein, CDR3 DNA. D genes are given only for firm matches. Not every row has a clone size; where given, it reads once, few, many or a size class.

NA	TRBV27	TRBJ2-2	NA	11	CASSNTGELFF	TGTGCCAGCTCAAACACCGGGGAGCTGTTTTTT
NA	TRBV7-2	TRBJ1-1	NA	15	CASSLDLGAGTEAFF	TGTGCCAGCAGCTTAGACCTGGGGGCTGGGACTGAAGCTTTCTTT
NA	TRBV11-2	TRBJ2-7	NA	13	CASSPGPIYEQYF	TGTGCCAGCAGCCCGGGACCTATCTACGAGCAGTACTTC
NA	TRBV21-1	TRBJ2-2	NA	14	CASSPTGDTGELFF	TGTGCCAGCAGCCCGACAGGGGACACCGGGGAGCTGTTTTTT
TRBD2	TRBV27	TRBJ2-1	NA	14	CASSRKREGDEQFF	TGTGCCAGCAGTCGAAAGCGGGAGGGGGATGAGCAGTTCTTC
TRBD1	TRBV29-1	TRBJ2-1	NA	14	CSVDGQGRANEQFF	TGCAGCGTTGACGGACAGGGTAGGGCGAATGAGCAGTTCTTC
TRBD2	TRBV28	TRBJ2-1	NA	14	CASQLAGEYNEQFF	TGTGCCAGCCAACTAGCGGGAGAGTACAATGAGCAGTTCTTC
TRBD2	TRBV29-1	TRBJ2-3	NA	16	CSVPIGLAGTTDTQYF	TGCAGCGTTCCGATTGGACTAGCGGGAACCACAGATACGCAGTATTTT
TRBD1	TRBV28	TRBJ1-4	NA	15	CASTSTTGRGEKLFF	TGTGCCAGCACCTCGACGACAGGGAGGGGTGAAAAACTGTTTTTT
NA	TRBV28	TRBJ2-7	NA	15	CASSLYLGSTYEQYF	TGTGCCAGCAGTTTATACCTGGGATCCACCTACGAGCAGTACTTC
NA	TRBV7-9	TRBJ1-1	NA	17	CAVTQGPRAGLNTEAFF	TGTGCCGTAACTCAGGGACCGCGGGCGGGACTGAACACTGAAGCTTTCTTT
TRBD2	TRBV27	TRBJ2-7	NA	14	CASSLIAGGSEQYF	TGTGCCAGCAGTCTCATAGCGGGAGGTTCCGAGCAGTACTTC
NA	TRBV5-1	TRBJ2-2	NA	15	CASSLRAEGTGELFF	TGCGCCAGCAGCTTGAGGGCGGAAGGGACCGGGGAGCTGTTTTTT
NA	TRBV6-6	TRBJ1-1	NA	14	CASSYLESNTEAFF	TGTGCCAGCAGTTACTTGGAGTCGAACACTGAAGCTTTCTTT
NA	TRBV23-1	TRBJ2-7	NA	14	CASSARLEAYEQYF	TGCGCCAGCAGTGCCCGACTAGAGGCCTACGAGCAGTACTTC
TRBD1	TRBV29-1	TRBJ1-4	NA	16	CSVVGTGTLWGEKLFF	TGCAGCGTTGTTGGGACAGGGACACTCTGGGGAGAAAAACTGTTTTTT
NA	TRBV28	TRBJ2-7	once	13	CASSLGTGYEQYF	TGTGCCAGCAGTTTAGGGACGGGATACGAGCAGTACTTC
NA	TRBV28	TRBJ2-7	NA	19	CASSFNPDPGGPFSYEQYF	TGTGCCAGCAGTTTTAATCCCGATCCCGGAGGCCCCTTCTCCTACGAGCAGTACTTC
NA	TRBV7-9	TRBJ2-1	NA	17	CASGDLRSGRIRDEQFF	TGTGCCAGCGGCGACCTGCGCTCGGGCAGAATTCGGGATGAGCAGTTCTTC
TRBD2	TRBV30	TRBJ2-3	NA	15	CAWSPLAGDTDTQYF	TGTGCCTGGAGTCCCCTAGCGGGAGACACAGATACGCAGTATTTT
TRBD2	TRBV5-6	TRBJ2-7	NA	14	CASSLRGGTYEQYF	TGTGCCAGCAGCTTGAGGGGAGGGACCTACGAGCAGTACTTC
NA	TRBV5-1	TRBJ2-3	NA	16	CASSLAPGSSTDTQYF	TGCGCCAGCAGCTTGGCGCCGGGAAGTAGCACAGATACGCAGTATTTT
TRBD2	TRBV5-6	TRBJ2-5	NA	17	CASSFELAGRYQETQYF	TGTGCCAGCAGCTTCGAGTTAGCGGGGCGGTACCAAGAGACCCAGTACTTC
TRBD1	TRBV2	TRBJ2-1	NA	16	CASSEPRDRDYNEQFF	TGTGCCAGCAGTGAACCTAGGGACAGGGACTACAATGAGCAGTTCTTC
NA	TRBV27	TRBJ2-7	NA	14	CASSPTFPSYEQYF	TGTGCCAGCAGTCCCACTTTCCCCTCCTACGAGCAGTACTTC
TRBD2	TRBV15	TRBJ2-7	NA	14	CATSNGLATYEQYF	TGTGCCACCAGTAACGGACTAGCCACCTACGAGCAGTACTTC
TRBD2	TRBV19	TRBJ2-7	NA	15	CASSIGSGATYEQYF	TGTGCCAGTAGTATAGGCAGCGGGGCGACCTACGAGCAGTACTTC
TRBD1	TRBV28	TRBJ2-2	NA	16	CASSPTTGFHTGELFF	TGTGCCAGCAGTCCAACGACAGGGTTTCACACCGGGGAGCTGTTTTTT
TRBD1	TRBV2	TRBJ2-5	NA	14	CASLGQGIQETQYF	TGTGCCAGTTTAGGACAGGGGATTCAAGAGACCCAGTACTTC
NA	TRBV30	TRBJ2-1	NA	16	CAWSVQAGEGYNEQFF	TGTGCCTGGAGTGTACAGGCAGGCGAGGGATACAATGAGCAGTTCTTC
NA	TRBV11-2	TRBJ2-5	NA	15	CASSLGTSSGETQYF	TGTGCCAGCAGCTTGGGTACCTCGTCGGGAGAGACCCAGTACTTC
NA	TRBV7-8	TRBJ2-7	NA	14	CASSLKGLTYEQYF	TGTGCCAGCAGCTTAAAGGGCCTTACCTACGAGCAGTACTTC
NA	TRBV9	TRBJ2-5	NA	14	CASSVAVGDQTQYF	TGTGCCAGCAGCGTAGCGGTGGGAGATCAGACCCAGTACTTC